These 27 T cell receptor beta chains share one sample of origin, sequenced in a study of T cell responses to AZD1222 COVID-19 vaccine. Profiling relied on immunoSEQ multiplex PCR, and the TCRdb table lists in-frame clones only, not all of them. The sample has about 84,000 clones; about nine tenths are singletons. The source was peripheral blood, collected 28 days after the second AZD1222 dose. These receptors came from an adult who received the AZD1222 COVID-19 vaccine.

This rearrangement joins TRBV5-1 to TRBJ1-4; the match to TRBD1 covers 7 bases. The trim removed 4 bases at V and 1 base at J, leaving 4 bases unmatched. CDR3 length: 15 residues. The germline V gene has CDR1 SGHRS and CDR2 YFSETQ. Written as DNA, the CDR3 is TGCGCCAGCAGCCTGGACAGGCGAACTAATGAAAAACTGTTTTTT. This translates into CASSLDRRTNEKLFF.

The V call is TRBV13, the J call TRBJ2-5, with D perhaps matching TRBD1 or TRBD2 (5 bases each). V was clipped by 0 bases and J by 5 bases, with 10 bases between them. CDR1 and CDR2 (germline): PRHDT, FYEKMQ (reference sequence). The CDR3 has 14 amino acids. The CDR3 is CASSLGGVIETQYF. In DNA, the CDR3 is TGTGCCAGCAGCTTAGGGGGGGTTATTGAGACCCAGTACTTC.

The V call is TRBV5-5, the J call TRBJ2-1; 15 bases are a match to TRBD2. V shed 3 bases and J 7 bases; nucleotides not matched to a gene: 5. The length of the CDR3 is 16 residues. Germline V gene lookup returns CDR1 SGHKS and CDR2 YYEKEE (reference sequence). The CDR3 reads CASSSPGTSGRNEQFF. The DNA of the CDR3 is TGTGCCAGCAGCTCCCCCGGGACTAGCGGGAGGAATGAGCAGTTCTTC.

The rearrangement links TRBV7-2 to TRBJ1-3; 8 bases line up with TRBD1. V lost 5 bases and J lost 2; bases outside the gene matches: 8. The length of the CDR3 is 16 residues. Germline V gene data show CDR1 as SGHTA and CDR2 as FQGNSA. The CDR3 DNA follows: TGTGCCAGCAGCCGGAACCAGGGGGCGACTGGAAACACCATATATTTT. As protein: CASSRNQGATGNTIYF.

CDR3 in amino acids: CASSPLRNTEAFF. The CDR3 DNA sequence: TGTGCCAGCAGCCCCCTACGGAACACTGAAGCTTTCTTT. The rearrangement uses TRBV12-3 or TRBV12-4 and TRBJ1-1; D unresolved. The CDR3 loop spans 13 amino acids. The V gene lost 6 bases and the J gene lost 1 base, with 9 bases spanning the gap.

The V and J genes are TRBV18 and TRBJ1-4, with D unclear. This CDR3 spans 14 amino acids. Trimming took 4 bases from V and 8 from J, leaving 14 bases between them. Germline V gene data show CDR1 as KGHSH and CDR2 as LQKENI. Here the CDR3 DNA reads TGTGCCAGCTCACTCGACTCGGGGTGGGAAAAACTGTTTTTT. Translating gives CASSLDSGWEKLFF.

This chain connects TRBV2 to TRBJ2-5; TRBD1 or TRBD2 may be the D gene (6 bases each). Germline values: CDR1 SNHLY, CDR2 FYNNEI. This CDR3 has 17 residues. Trimming shortened V by 0 bases and J by 5 bases, and 19 bases separated the two germline ends. The DNA of the CDR3 is TGTGCCAGCAGTGAAGCGCTTCCGGGGGCTGTAGGGGAGACCCAGTACTTC. This encodes CASSEALPGAVGETQYF.

The V and J genes are TRBV28 and TRBJ2-7, with TRBD1 matching over 7 bases. Germline CDR1 MDHEN, CDR2 SYDVKM. The V gene end was trimmed by 6 bases and the J gene end by 3 bases; junction bases not matched to a gene: 5. The CDR3 has 13 amino acids. The CDR3 bases are TGTGCCAGCAGACTAACAGGGGTCTACGAGCAGTACTTC. Its translation: CASRLTGVYEQYF. The full variable domain, in which reference TRBV28 and TRBJ2-7 provide the parts outside the CDR3, is DVKVTQSSRYLVKRTGEKVFLECVQDMDHENMFWYRQDPGLGLRLIYFSYDVKMKEKGDIPEGYSVSREKKERFSLILESASTNQTSMYLCASRLTGVYEQYFGPGTRLTVT.

This sequence joins TRBV2 and TRBJ2-3; no definite D call. CDR1 and CDR2 (germline): SNHLY, FYNNEI. With 4 bases removed from V and 3 bases from J, the gap between germline ends came to 11 bases. This CDR3 contains 14 residues. CDR3 coding DNA: TGTGCCAGCAGTGGATTGGTAGTTACAGATACGCAGTATTTT. As protein: CASSGLVVTDTQYF.

The genes are TRBV10-3 and TRBJ2-5; unclear D gene. There are 11 residues in the CDR3. Trimming shortened V by 3 bases and J by 1 base, and 0 bases separated the two germline ends. Per the germline V gene, CDR1 is ENHRY and CDR2 is SYGVKD. This chain's CDR3 is CAISDQETQYF. The CDR3 DNA sequence: TGTGCCATCAGTGACCAAGAGACCCAGTACTTC.

This sequence joins TRBV24-1 and TRBJ2-2; perhaps TRBD2 as D (6 bases). The CDR3 sequence is 17 residues long. Trimming took 3 bases from V and 5 from J, leaving 18 bases between them. Germline lookup yields CDR1 KGHDR and CDR2 SFDVKD. Here the CDR3 DNA reads TGTGCCACCAGTGATCAGAGCCGGGGGACGGGGACCGGGGAGCTGTTTTTT. Translated: CATSDQSRGTGTGELFF.

The rearrangement links TRBV9 to TRBJ1-3, with TRBD1 identical over 10 bases. The CDR3 spans 17 residues. CDR1 and CDR2 from the germline V gene are SGDLS and YYNGEE. V gave up 0 bases and J gave up 2 bases; unmatched junction bases: 5. CDR3 DNA sequence: TGTGCCAGCAGCGTAGTTGAGACAGGGGGCCCTGGAAACACCATATATTTT. Translated, it gives CASSVVETGGPGNTIYF.

This clone was seen a few times. The chain combines TRBV27 with TRBJ2-7, with no clear D. The CDR3 length is 15 residues. Germline CDR1 MNHEY, CDR2 SMNVEV (reference sequence). The ends were cut back, 6 bases at V and 0 bases at J, with 15 bases in the middle. CDR3 sequence (DNA): TGTGCCAGCAGAAGACTCGACGGTAACTCCTACGAGCAGTACTTC. This sequence encodes CASRRLDGNSYEQYF.

This clone has only a few counts. The chain links TRBV28 to TRBJ2-7; no clear D gene. The CDR3 spans 13 residues. Germline lookup yields CDR1 MDHEN and CDR2 SYDVKM. The germline V and J ends were trimmed by 1 base and 7 bases, with 11 bases remaining between them. The CDR3 protein is CASSLSPSWEQYF. The CDR3, as DNA: TGTGCCAGCAGTTTATCGCCCTCTTGGGAGCAGTACTTC.

V usage is TRBV7-2 and J usage is TRBJ2-7, with D unclear. CDR1 is SGHTA, CDR2 FQGNSA, per germline. The V gene lost 5 bases and the J gene lost 4 bases, with 12 bases spanning the gap. The CDR3 covers 13 residues. CDR3 amino acids: CASSRTPRYEQYF. CDR3 coding DNA: TGTGCCAGCAGCCGCACCCCCCGGTACGAGCAGTACTTC.

The V call is TRBV7-9, the J call TRBJ1-4, with D possibly being TRBD1 (5 bases). CDR1 and CDR2 from the germline V gene are SEHNR and FQNEAQ (reference sequence). This CDR3 comprises 15 residues. The V end lost 5 bases, the J end lost 6 bases, and 16 bases lay between the germline ends. The CDR3 is CASSRGVGGDEKLFF. DNA of the CDR3: TGTGCCAGCAGCCGGGGCGTCGGGGGGGATGAAAAACTGTTTTTT.

This rearrangement joins TRBV7-8 to TRBJ2-5; either TRBD1 or TRBD2 may fit D (6 bases each). Germline-derived CDR1 and CDR2 are SGHVS and FQNEAQ. There are 15 residues in the CDR3. Between the trimmed V and J ends, which lost 0 bases and 4 bases, there was a span of 12 bases. The CDR3 region is CASSLAAGGRETQYF. CDR3 nucleotide sequence: TGTGCCAGCAGCTTAGCGGCTGGGGGGCGAGAGACCCAGTACTTC.

V gene TRBV6-5 combines with J gene TRBJ1-1; no clear D. The CDR3 extends over 14 amino acids. Trimming took off 0 bases at V and 4 bases at J, with 9 bases between the two ends. CDR1 is MNHEY and CDR2 is SVGAGI in the germline V gene. CDR3 DNA: TGTGCCAGCAGTTACTCAAGGTCAGTCACTGAAGCTTTCTTT. Its protein is CASSYSRSVTEAFF.

The CDR3 DNA reads TGTGCCAGCAGCCCGGGACTAGCGGGAGAATTGGAGGATGAGCAGTTCTTC. As protein: CASSPGLAGELEDEQFF. The gene calls are TRBV13 and TRBJ2-1; 14 bases are a match to TRBD2. CDR1 and CDR2 (germline): PRHDT, FYEKMQ (reference sequence). The V gene end was trimmed by 5 bases and the J gene end by 8 bases; junction bases not matched to a gene: 11. The CDR3 totals 17 residues.

This rearrangement joins TRBV19 to TRBJ1-2, with TRBD1 matching over 8 bases. The CDR3 spans 12 residues. CDR1 and CDR2 (germline): LNHDA, SQIVND (reference sequence). Trimming took 7 bases from V and 3 from J; bases not matched to a gene: 1. CDR3 DNA sequence: TGTGCCAGTAAGGACAGGGACTATGGCTACACCTTC. The encoded protein is CASKDRDYGYTF.

The chain combines TRBV18 with TRBJ1-1; possibly TRBD1 for D (5 bases). Germline V gene sequence: CDR1 KGHSH, CDR2 LQKENI. The CDR3 is made up of 14 amino acids. The V end lost 5 bases, the J end lost 4 bases, and 14 bases lay between the germline ends. Here the CDR3 DNA reads TGTGCCAGCTCAACGGACGGAGGGGTCACTGAAGCTTTCTTT. It encodes CASSTDGGVTEAFF.

The V gene is TRBV6-5, the J gene TRBJ1-5; a possible D gene is TRBD1 (6 bases). This CDR3 has 15 amino acids. In germline, CDR1 is MNHEY, CDR2 SVGAGI. V was trimmed by 4 bases and J by 1 base, leaving 11 bases between them. The CDR3 loop reads CASSFRQDSNQPQHF. In DNA form, the CDR3 reads TGTGCCAGCAGTTTTAGACAGGACAGCAATCAGCCCCAGCATTTT.

The V call is TRBV30, the J call TRBJ1-5, with D possibly TRBD1 on 5 matching bases. Trimming left V 1 base short and J 4 bases short, with 11 bases between. The CDR3 consists of 14 residues. Per germline, CDR1 GTSNPN and CDR2 SVGIG (reference sequence). The CDR3 loop reads CAWSEQAINQPQHF. The CDR3 DNA follows: TGTGCCTGGAGTGAACAGGCTATTAATCAGCCCCAGCATTTT.

In its sample, this clone was seen once. This sequence joins TRBV5-5 and TRBJ1-1; D is possibly TRBD1 (6 bases). Trimming cost V 4 bases and J 4 bases, with 14 bases left between them. The germline CDR1 and CDR2 sequences are SGHKS and YYEKEE (reference sequence). CDR3 size: 14 residues. The CDR3 DNA reads as TGTGCCAGCAGCCCCGTGACAGGAGCCACTGAAGCTTTCTTT. Amino acids: CASSPVTGATEAFF.

This clone was seen only once. The chain combines TRBV14 with TRBJ1-1; 7 bases map to TRBD1. This CDR3 is 17 amino acids long. Germline V lookup: CDR1 SGHDN, CDR2 FVKESK. V lost 4 bases, J lost 1 base, and 12 bases stayed unmatched. CDR3 coding DNA: TGTGCCAGCAGCCCCCACGGGAGGGGGCGAGGGAACACTGAAGCTTTCTTT. Amino acid sequence: CASSPHGRGRGNTEAFF.

The rearrangement links TRBV5-1 to TRBJ1-2; D unclear. Germline CDR1 SGHRS, CDR2 YFSETQ. V was shortened by 4 bases and J by 6 bases, with 22 bases between the two germline ends. This CDR3 is 16 amino acids long. CDR3 loop: CASSPIVGGQSDGYTF. The CDR3 region has the DNA TGCGCCAGCAGCCCGATAGTGGGCGGGCAGAGCGATGGCTACACCTTC.

CDR3 coding DNA: TGCAGCGTTGAATCTTCCGGGAGGGCCGCATCTATGGCAGATACGCAGTATTTT. Translation gives CSVESSGRAASMADTQYF. The chain has TRBV29-1 and TRBJ2-3; 8 nucleotides match TRBD2. The CDR3 runs 18 residues. CDR1 is SQVTM and CDR2 is ANQGSEA in the germline V gene. The junction had 17 bases not matched to a gene; V was cut back by 2 bases and J by 4 bases.